This T cell receptor (beta chain) was profiled in a study of T cell responses to AZD1222 COVID-19 vaccine (dated by TCRdb to the early 2020s). For context, the study as a whole: AZD1222 recipients whose second dose came at about 4 weeks and those whose second dose came at about 12 weeks were combined into one group, since spike-specific TCR depth and breadth did not differ between the two schedules. TCR sequencing covered 230 or so trial participants: 207 given two doses of AZD1222 and 26 given two doses of MenACWY control vaccine. Trial participants were enrolled by age into 18-55, 56-69 and 70-plus year subgroups, with around 150, 28 and 57 TCR-sequenced participants respectively. Broader findings and caveats from the paper: Nearly half of unique spike-specific TCRs reportedly recognized epitopes outside regions mutated in the B.1.351 and B.1.1.7 variants. Because no day 14 peak-response samples were available, the repertoires could be characterized only after the peak T cell response. Conclusions about previously exposed vaccinees are limited, since just a handful of AZD1222 recipients were seropositive for SARS-CoV-2 at baseline. A significant rise in spike-specific TCR breadth and depth was observed after two AZD1222 doses relative to day 0 and relative to MenACWY recipients. CD4 TCRs associated with the vaccine covered the entire spike protein, and the dominant responses were in regions 160-218 and 743-854. The 56-69-year group was small, and its depth increase did not reach significance, likely because of low power. Most participants were white British and females outnumbered males, and the authors suggested that clonal diversity may have been underestimated.

The time point label corresponds to: baseline before first vaccination. Vaccinee samples came from UK trials COV001 and COV002, including a single-blind randomized controlled phase 2/3 trial of AZD1222 (ChAdOx1 nCoV-19) in healthy adults. Trial participant PBMC samples were collected at day 0 and day 28 after the second dose for TCRbeta chain sequencing. About this clone itself: The antigen this receptor binds is unknown. No much larger clone exists at a distance of one base, and base qualities are not known.

The V end loses 0 bases and the J end loses 8 bases, and a stretch of 8 bases separates them. CDR1 SGHRS and CDR2 YFSETQ were looked up in the germline V gene. CDR3 length: 13 amino acids, cysteine to phenylalanine. The entry retains the CDR3 DNA only, 39 bases that are in frame from base 1. The CDR3 regions of human TCRbeta chains were analyzed by immunosequencing. As for the original processing: TCRs in the repertoires were compared against a reference library of SARS-CoV-2-specific TCRs that had been generated with the MIRA antigen-specificity platform. Breadth meant the fraction of unique TCRs that were SARS-CoV-2-associated, whereas depth meant the fraction of total T cells that were SARS-CoV-2-associated. Using the MIRA data, each spike-specific TCR was mapped to the spike region that the TCR reacts to and placed in a CD4 or CD8 class. Log10-transformed breadth and depth values were compared by one-way ANOVA with Sidak's multiple comparisons tests. TCRdb limited this immuneACCESS table to in-frame rearrangements with V and J called. A share of clones is missing; checked studies link under half to unresolved V genes, and the rest is unexplained. Clonal size and the V and J genes are those of that table, whereas D and trimming came from the DNA. The sample yields about 110,000 clones; around 82% were counted once. The ten largest clones add up to approximately 9.4% of the sample.

Rearrangement joined TRBV5-1 to TRBJ1-4, with no confident D gene call. This sequence originates from an adult in good health. The source was peripheral blood, collected on day 0 of AZD1222 vaccination. The sequenced DNA: TGCGCCAGCAGCTTGGAACGAATGGAAAAACTGTTTTTT. Its coded protein is CASSLERMEKLFF.